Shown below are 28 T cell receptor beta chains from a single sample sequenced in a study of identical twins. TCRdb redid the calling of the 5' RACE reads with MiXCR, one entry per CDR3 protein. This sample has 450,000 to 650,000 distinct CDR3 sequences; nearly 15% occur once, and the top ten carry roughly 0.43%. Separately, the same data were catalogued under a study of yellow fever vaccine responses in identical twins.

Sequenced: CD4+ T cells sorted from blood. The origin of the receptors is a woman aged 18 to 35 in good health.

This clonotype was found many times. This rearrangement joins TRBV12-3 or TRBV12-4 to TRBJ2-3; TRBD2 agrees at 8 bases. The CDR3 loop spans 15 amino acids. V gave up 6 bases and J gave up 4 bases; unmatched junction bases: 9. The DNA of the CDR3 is TGTGCCAGCAGCCCCCACGAAGCGGGAGCAGATACGCAGTATTTT. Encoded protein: CASSPHEAGADTQYF.

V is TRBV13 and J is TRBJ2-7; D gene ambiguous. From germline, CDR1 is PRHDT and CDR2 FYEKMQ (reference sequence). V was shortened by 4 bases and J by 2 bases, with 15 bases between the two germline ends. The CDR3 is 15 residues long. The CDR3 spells CASSSSTNSPYEQYF. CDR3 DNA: TGTGCCAGCAGCTCAAGTACTAATTCTCCCTACGAGCAGTACTTC.

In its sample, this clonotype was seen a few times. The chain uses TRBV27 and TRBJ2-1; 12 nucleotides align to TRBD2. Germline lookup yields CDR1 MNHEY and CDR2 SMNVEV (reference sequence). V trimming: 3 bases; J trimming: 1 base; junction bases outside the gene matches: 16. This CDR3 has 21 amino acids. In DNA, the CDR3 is TGTGCCAGCAGTTTCATACCCCGACTAGCGGGAGTATCAAGGTCCTACAATGAGCAGTTCTTC. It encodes CASSFIPRLAGVSRSYNEQFF.

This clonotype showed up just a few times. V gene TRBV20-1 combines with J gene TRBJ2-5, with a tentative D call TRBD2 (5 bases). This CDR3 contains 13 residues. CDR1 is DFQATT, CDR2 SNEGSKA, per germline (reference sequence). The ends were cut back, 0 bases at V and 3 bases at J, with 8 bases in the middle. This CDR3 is CSAREGGEETQYF. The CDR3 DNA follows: TGCAGTGCTAGAGAAGGAGGAGAAGAGACCCAGTACTTC.

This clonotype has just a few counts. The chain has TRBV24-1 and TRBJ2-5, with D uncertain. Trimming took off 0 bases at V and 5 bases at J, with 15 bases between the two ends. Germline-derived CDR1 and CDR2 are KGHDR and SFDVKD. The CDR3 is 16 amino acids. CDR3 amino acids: CATSDLRKAGPETQYF. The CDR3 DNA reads TGTGCCACCAGTGATTTGCGAAAGGCAGGCCCTGAGACCCAGTACTTC.

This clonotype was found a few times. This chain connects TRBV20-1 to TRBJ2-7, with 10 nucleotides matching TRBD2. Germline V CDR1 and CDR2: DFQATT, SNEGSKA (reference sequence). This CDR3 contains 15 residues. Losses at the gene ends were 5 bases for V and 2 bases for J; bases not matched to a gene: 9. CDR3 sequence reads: CSAGGWTSGTYEQYF. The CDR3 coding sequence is TGCAGTGCTGGGGGGTGGACTAGCGGAACCTACGAGCAGTACTTC.

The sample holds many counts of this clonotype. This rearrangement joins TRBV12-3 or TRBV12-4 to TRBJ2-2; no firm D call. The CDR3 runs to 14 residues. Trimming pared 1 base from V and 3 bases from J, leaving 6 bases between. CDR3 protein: CASSLGGYTGELFF. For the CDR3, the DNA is TGTGCCAGCAGTTTAGGCGGATACACCGGGGAGCTGTTTTTT.

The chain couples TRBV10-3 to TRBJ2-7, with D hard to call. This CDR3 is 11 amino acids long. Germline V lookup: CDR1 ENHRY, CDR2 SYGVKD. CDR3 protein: CAIPCPYEQYV. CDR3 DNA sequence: TGTGCAATCCCATGCCCCTACGAGCAGTACGTC.

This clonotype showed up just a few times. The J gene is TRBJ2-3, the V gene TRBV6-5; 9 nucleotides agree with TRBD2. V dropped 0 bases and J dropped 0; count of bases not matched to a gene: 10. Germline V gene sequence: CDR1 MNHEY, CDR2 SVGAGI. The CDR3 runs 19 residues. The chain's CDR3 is CASSYSISSGVSSTDTQYF. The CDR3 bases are TGTGCCAGCAGTTACTCGATATCTAGCGGGGTCTCTAGCACAGATACGCAGTATTTT.

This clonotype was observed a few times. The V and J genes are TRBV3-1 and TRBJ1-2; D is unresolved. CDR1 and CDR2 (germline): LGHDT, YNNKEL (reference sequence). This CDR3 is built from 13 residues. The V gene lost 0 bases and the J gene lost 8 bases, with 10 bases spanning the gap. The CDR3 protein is CASSQDSSLGYTF. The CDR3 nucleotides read TGTGCCAGCAGCCAAGATTCCAGCCTCGGCTACACCTTC.

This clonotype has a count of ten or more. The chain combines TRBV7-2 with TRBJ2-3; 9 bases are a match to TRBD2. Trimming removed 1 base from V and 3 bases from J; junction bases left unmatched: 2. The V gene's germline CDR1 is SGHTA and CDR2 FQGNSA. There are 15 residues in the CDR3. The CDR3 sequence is CASSLVAGGTDTQYF. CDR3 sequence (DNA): TGTGCCAGCAGCTTAGTTGCGGGGGGGACAGATACGCAGTATTTT.

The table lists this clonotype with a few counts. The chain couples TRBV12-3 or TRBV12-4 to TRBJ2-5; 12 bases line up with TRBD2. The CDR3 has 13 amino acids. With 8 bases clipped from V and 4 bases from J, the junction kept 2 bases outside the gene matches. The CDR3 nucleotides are TGTGCCAGCCGACTAGCGGGGGTAGAGACCCAGTACTTC. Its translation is CASRLAGVETQYF.

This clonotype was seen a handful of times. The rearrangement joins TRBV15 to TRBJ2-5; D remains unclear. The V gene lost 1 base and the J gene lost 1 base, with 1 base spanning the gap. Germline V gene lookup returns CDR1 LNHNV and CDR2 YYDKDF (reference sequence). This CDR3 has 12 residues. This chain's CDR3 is CATSRAQETQYF. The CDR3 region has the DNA TGTGCCACCAGCAGAGCCCAAGAGACCCAGTACTTC.

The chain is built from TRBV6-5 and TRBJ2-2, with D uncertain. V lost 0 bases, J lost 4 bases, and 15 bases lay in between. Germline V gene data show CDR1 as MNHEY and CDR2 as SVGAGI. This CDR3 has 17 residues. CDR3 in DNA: TGTGCCAGCAGTTACTCTTTTGGGGTCTCAAGCACCGGGGAGCTGTTTTTT. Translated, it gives CASSYSFGVSSTGELFF.

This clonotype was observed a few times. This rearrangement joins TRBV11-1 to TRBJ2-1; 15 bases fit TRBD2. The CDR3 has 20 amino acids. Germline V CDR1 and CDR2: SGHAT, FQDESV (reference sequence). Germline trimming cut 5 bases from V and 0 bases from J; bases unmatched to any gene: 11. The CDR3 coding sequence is TGTGCCAGCAGCCACGGGACTAGCGGGAGGAGGAGATCCTCCTACAATGAGCAGTTCTTC. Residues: CASSHGTSGRRRSSYNEQFF. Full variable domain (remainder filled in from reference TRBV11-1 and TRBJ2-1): EAEVAQSPRYKITEKSQAVAFWCDPISGHATLYWYRQILGQGPELLVQFQDESVVDDSQLPKDRFSAERLKGVDSTLKIQPAELGDSAMYLCASSHGTSGRRRSSYNEQFFGPGTRLTVL.

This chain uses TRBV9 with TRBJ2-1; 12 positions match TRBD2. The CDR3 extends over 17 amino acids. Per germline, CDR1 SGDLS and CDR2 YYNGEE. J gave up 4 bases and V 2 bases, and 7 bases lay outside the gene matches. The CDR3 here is CASSVTTGTSGYNEQFF. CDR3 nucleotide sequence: TGTGCCAGCAGCGTTACCACCGGGACTAGCGGGTACAATGAGCAGTTCTTC.

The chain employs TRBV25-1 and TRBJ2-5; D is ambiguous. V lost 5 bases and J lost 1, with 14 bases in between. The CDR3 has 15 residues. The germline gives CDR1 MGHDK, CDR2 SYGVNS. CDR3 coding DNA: TGTGCCAGCAGTTCTTGGCCCGCCGGCCAAGAGACCCAGTACTTC. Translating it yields CASSSWPAGQETQYF.

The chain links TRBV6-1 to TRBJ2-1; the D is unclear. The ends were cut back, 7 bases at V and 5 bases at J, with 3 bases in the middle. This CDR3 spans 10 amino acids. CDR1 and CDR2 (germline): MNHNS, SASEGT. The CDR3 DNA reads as TGTGCCAGCATTCACAATGAGCAGTTCTTC. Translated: CASIHNEQFF.

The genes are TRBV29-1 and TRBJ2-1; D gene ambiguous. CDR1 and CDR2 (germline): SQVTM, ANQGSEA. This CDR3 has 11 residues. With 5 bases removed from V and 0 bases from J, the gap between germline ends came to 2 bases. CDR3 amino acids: CSVFSYNEQFF. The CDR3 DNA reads TGCAGCGTTTTCTCCTACAATGAGCAGTTCTTC.

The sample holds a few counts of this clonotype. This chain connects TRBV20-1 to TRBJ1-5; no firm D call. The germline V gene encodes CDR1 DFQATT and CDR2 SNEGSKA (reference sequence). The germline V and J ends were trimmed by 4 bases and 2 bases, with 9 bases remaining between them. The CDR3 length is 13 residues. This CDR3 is CSANGQGNQPQHF. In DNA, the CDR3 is TGCAGTGCTAATGGGCAGGGCAATCAGCCCCAGCATTTT.

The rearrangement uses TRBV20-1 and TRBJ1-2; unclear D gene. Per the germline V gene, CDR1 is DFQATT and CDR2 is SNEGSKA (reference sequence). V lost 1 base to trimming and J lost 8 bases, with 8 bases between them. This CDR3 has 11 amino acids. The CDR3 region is CSARGGDGYTF. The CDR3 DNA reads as TGCAGTGCTAGAGGGGGAGACGGCTACACCTTC.

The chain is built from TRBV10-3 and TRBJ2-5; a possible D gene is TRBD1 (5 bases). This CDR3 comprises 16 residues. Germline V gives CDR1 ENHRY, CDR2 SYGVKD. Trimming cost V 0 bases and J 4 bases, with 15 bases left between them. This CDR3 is CAISESSPGNGETQYF. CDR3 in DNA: TGTGCCATCAGTGAGTCGAGCCCAGGGAACGGAGAGACCCAGTACTTC.

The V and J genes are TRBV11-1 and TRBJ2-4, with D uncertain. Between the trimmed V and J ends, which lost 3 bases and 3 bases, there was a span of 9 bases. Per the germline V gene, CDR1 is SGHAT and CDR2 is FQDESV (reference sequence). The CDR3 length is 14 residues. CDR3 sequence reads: CASSFSGFKNIQYF. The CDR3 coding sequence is TGTGCCAGCAGCTTTTCTGGGTTCAAAAACATTCAGTACTTC. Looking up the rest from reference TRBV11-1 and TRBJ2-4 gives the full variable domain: EAEVAQSPRYKITEKSQAVAFWCDPISGHATLYWYRQILGQGPELLVQFQDESVVDDSQLPKDRFSAERLKGVDSTLKIQPAELGDSAMYLCASSFSGFKNIQYFGAGTRLSVL.

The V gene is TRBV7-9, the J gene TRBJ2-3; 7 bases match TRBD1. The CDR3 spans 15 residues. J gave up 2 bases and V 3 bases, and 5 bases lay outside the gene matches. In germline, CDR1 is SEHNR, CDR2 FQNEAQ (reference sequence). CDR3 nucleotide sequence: TGTGCCAGCAGCTTTTACAGGGGAGACACAGATACGCAGTATTTT. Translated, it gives CASSFYRGDTDTQYF.

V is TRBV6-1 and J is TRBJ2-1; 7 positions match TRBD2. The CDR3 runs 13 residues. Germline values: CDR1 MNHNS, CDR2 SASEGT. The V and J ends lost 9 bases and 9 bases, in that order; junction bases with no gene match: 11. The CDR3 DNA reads TGTGCCAGTCGGTTCGGACTAGTGACTGAGCAGTTCTTC. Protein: CASRFGLVTEQFF.

DNA of the CDR3: TGCAGTGGGCTGCGGGGTCCCACAGATACGCAGTATTTT. Its protein product is CSGLRGPTDTQYF. The chain recombines TRBV20-1 with TRBJ2-3; D may be TRBD2 (6 bases). The CDR3 has 13 amino acids. Germline CDR1 reads DFQATT; CDR2 reads SNEGSKA (reference sequence). Trimming shortened V by 7 bases and J by 2 bases, and 13 bases separated the two germline ends.

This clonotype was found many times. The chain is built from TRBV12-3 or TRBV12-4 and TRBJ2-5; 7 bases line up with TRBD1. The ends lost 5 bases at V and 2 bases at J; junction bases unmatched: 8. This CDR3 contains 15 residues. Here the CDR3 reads CASSARGSLQETQYF. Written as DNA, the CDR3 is TGTGCCAGCAGTGCCAGGGGGTCGCTACAAGAGACCCAGTACTTC.

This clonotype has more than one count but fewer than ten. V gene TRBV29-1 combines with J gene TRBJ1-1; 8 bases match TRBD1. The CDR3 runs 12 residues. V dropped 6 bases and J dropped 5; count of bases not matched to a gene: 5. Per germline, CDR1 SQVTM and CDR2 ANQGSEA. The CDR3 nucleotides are TGCAGCGTCGCACAGGGGGTGACTGAAGCTTTCTTT. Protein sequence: CSVAQGVTEAFF.